One sample yielded the 7 T cell receptor beta chains listed below, sequenced in a study of blood T cell repertoires in COVID-19 (dated by TCRdb to the early 2020s). Preparation of the library involved the immunoSEQ multiplex PCR assay. TCRdb mirrors the immuneACCESS table, restricted to in-frame sequences. Some clones are absent from its copies; in checked studies, under half trace to an unresolved V gene, and the reason for the others is unknown. The sample table records about 120,000 clones; approximately 79% of these occur just once. The ten largest account for roughly 16% of the sample. The sample consisted of peripheral blood. The receptors stem from a woman aged 80 or over with active or convalescent COVID-19.

The chain combines TRBV28 with TRBJ2-2, with 12 bases that match TRBD2. The V and J ends lost 6 bases and 1 base, in that order; junction bases with no gene match: 3. CDR3 size: 16 residues. Germline V gives CDR1 MDHEN, CDR2 SYDVKM. The CDR3 nucleotides read TGTGCCAGCAGACAGACTAGCGGGGGGAACACCGGGGAGCTGTTTTTT. Protein product: CASRQTSGGNTGELFF.

This clone was found a few times. CDR3 DNA: TGTGCCAGCAGCCCCACCCTAAGCGGGATTGCCCACGAGCAGTACTTC. Translated, it gives CASSPTLSGIAHEQYF. V and J are TRBV5-4 and TRBJ2-7, with 7 bases fitting TRBD2. This CDR3 is built from 16 residues. Germline V gene sequence: CDR1 SGHNT, CDR2 YYREEE (reference sequence). V shed 4 bases, J shed 5 bases, and the junction held 15 bases outside the gene matches. The full variable domain, its missing parts supplied by reference TRBV5-4 and TRBJ2-7, is ETGVTQSPTHLIKTRGQQVTLRCSSQSGHNTVSWYQQALGQGPQFIFQYYREEENGRGNFPPRFSGLQFPNYSSELNVNALELDDSALYLCASSPTLSGIAHEQYFGPGTRLTVT.

The genes are TRBV11-3 and TRBJ2-1; maybe TRBD2 (7 bases). V was shortened by 0 bases and J by 10 bases, with 10 bases between the two germline ends. This CDR3 has 13 residues. The germline CDR1 and CDR2 sequences are SGHNT and YENEEA. The CDR3 region has the DNA TGTGCCAGCAGCTTAGACGGGGGGCGGGAGCAGTTCTTC. Amino acids: CASSLDGGREQFF.

V gene TRBV5-1 combines with J gene TRBJ1-1; 8 bases map to TRBD1. J lost 6 bases, V lost 4 bases, and 8 bases had no gene match. The CDR3 contains 14 residues. Germline V gene data show CDR1 as SGHRS and CDR2 as YFSETQ. CDR3 DNA sequence: TGCGCCAGCAGCGGCCTACAGGGGGTGGCTGAAGCTTTCTTT. Protein sequence: CASSGLQGVAEAFF. Filled out from reference TRBV5-1 and TRBJ1-1, the complete variable domain reads KAGVTQTPRYLIKTRGQQVTLSCSPISGHRSVSWYQQTPGQGLQFLFEYFSETQRNKGNFPGRFSGRQFSNSRSEMNVSTLELGDSALYLCASSGLQGVAEAFFGQGTRLTVV.

V and J are TRBV7-8 and TRBJ2-3; D unresolved. V was cut by 5 bases and J by 0 bases, with 12 bases left in between. The germline CDR1 and CDR2 sequences are SGHVS and FQNEAQ. This CDR3 is 15 amino acids long. CDR3 DNA: TGTGCCAGCAGCGACTCGCCGACTAGCACAGATACGCAGTATTTT. As protein: CASSDSPTSTDTQYF.

This chain joins TRBV6-5 and TRBJ2-6, with D maybe TRBD1 (6 bases). Trimming removed 0 bases at V and 5 bases at J, with 11 bases between. Germline CDR1 is MNHEY and CDR2 is SVGAGI. The CDR3 contains 16 residues. Here the CDR3 reads CASSYSRTARANVLTF. The CDR3 DNA follows: TGTGCCAGCAGTTACTCCCGGACAGCTAGGGCCAACGTCCTGACTTTC.

The chain recombines TRBV2 with TRBJ2-7, with D possibly being TRBD2 (5 bases). Trimming took off 6 bases at V and 1 base at J, with 7 bases between the two ends. Germline V gene data show CDR1 as SNHLY and CDR2 as FYNNEI. The CDR3 runs 12 residues. The CDR3 loop is CASSRESYEQYF. The CDR3 DNA is TGTGCCAGCAGCCGGGAATCCTACGAGCAGTACTTC.